A single sample is the source of the 13 T cell receptor beta chains below, sequenced in a study of Ad26.COV2.S vaccination and SARS-CoV-2 variants. The assay was immunoSEQ multiplex PCR, and TCRdb's table has in-frame clones only and misses some. The table has a few hundred thousand clones, around 86% seen once. Described treatment: 15 to 20 received Ad26.COV2.S at low or high dose, single or two shots; 5 received placebo; per-sample allocation not given. All samples were drawn on day 63, counting from the first vaccine or placebo injection. This specimen consisted of peripheral blood, obtained in a trial of Ad26.COV2.S vaccine versus placebo. All receptors come from a person between 18 and 65 years old who received the Ad26.COV2.S COVID-19 vaccine or a placebo.

This clone showed up just once. The chain carries TRBV19 and TRBJ1-3; D remains ambiguous. Trimming left V 4 bases short and J 0 bases short, with 10 bases between. This CDR3 has 15 residues. The V gene's germline CDR1 is LNHDA and CDR2 SQIVND (reference sequence). CDR3 sequence: CASSNRASSGNTIYF. The CDR3 DNA follows: TGTGCCAGTAGTAACCGGGCCAGCTCTGGAAACACCATATATTTT. The full variable domain, with the rest looked up from reference TRBV19 and TRBJ1-3, is DGGITQSPKYLFRKEGQNVTLSCEQNLNHDAMYWYRQDPGQGLRLIYYSQIVNDFQKGDIAEGYSVSREKKESFPLTVTSAQKNPTAFYLCASSNRASSGNTIYFGEGSWLTVV.

This chain uses TRBV2 with TRBJ1-1, with D unclear. V gave up 4 bases and J gave up 3 bases, with 15 bases separating them. The CDR3 covers 15 residues. Germline V gene sequence: CDR1 SNHLY, CDR2 FYNNEI. The DNA for the CDR3 is TGTGCCAGCAGTGCCGGAATCAGAGTGGACACTGAAGCTTTCTTT. It specifies CASSAGIRVDTEAFF.

The chain links TRBV29-1 to TRBJ2-5, with 7 bases matching TRBD1. Germline assignment: CDR1 SQVTM and CDR2 ANQGSEA. Trimming cost V 2 bases and J 0 bases; bases outside gene matches: 9. The CDR3 is 16 residues long. CDR3 loop: CSVESTTGINQETQYF. Written as DNA, the CDR3 is TGCAGCGTTGAATCTACGACAGGGATCAACCAAGAGACCCAGTACTTC.

The chain is built from TRBV4-1 and TRBJ1-2; D possibly corresponds to TRBD1 (6 bases). V shed 5 bases and J shed 6 bases, with 13 bases lying between them. This CDR3 is 13 amino acids long. Germline loops: CDR1 MGHRA, CDR2 YSYEKL. CDR3 in amino acids: CASSTRQDHGYTF. CDR3 sequence (DNA): TGCGCCAGCAGCACCCGACAGGACCATGGCTACACCTTC.

This clone was observed a single time. The chain carries TRBV5-4 and TRBJ2-7, with 11 bases fitting TRBD2. The V gene end was trimmed by 2 bases and the J gene end by 2 bases; junction bases not matched to a gene: 9. This CDR3 is built from 17 residues. The germline gives CDR1 SGHNT, CDR2 YYREEE (reference sequence). CDR3 protein: CASSLATLAGGTYEQYF. The CDR3 coding sequence is TGTGCCAGCAGCTTAGCCACGCTAGCGGGGGGAACCTACGAGCAGTACTTC.

This chain connects TRBV6-2 or TRBV6-3 to TRBJ1-1, with 10 nucleotides matching TRBD1. The CDR3 has 19 residues. Per the germline V gene, CDR1 is MNHEY and CDR2 is SVGEGT. V trimming: 0 bases; J trimming: 0 bases; junction bases outside the gene matches: 10. The CDR3 DNA sequence: TGTGCCAGCAGTTACTCAAAACGACAGGGGGCTTTACTGAACACTGAAGCTTTCTTT. Translated: CASSYSKRQGALLNTEAFF.

The chain carries TRBV9 and TRBJ2-5; D is perhaps TRBD1 (6 bases). Germline CDR1 and CDR2: SGDLS and YYNGEE. With 1 base removed from V and 5 bases from J, the gap between germline ends came to 12 bases. This CDR3 is 14 amino acids long. Here the CDR3 reads CASSVQGGGETQYF. The CDR3 DNA is TGTGCCAGCAGCGTACAAGGGGGTGGCGAGACCCAGTACTTC.

CDR3 sequence reads: CATSGNEQFF. The CDR3 DNA reads TGTGCCACCAGTGGGAATGAGCAGTTCTTC. This chain connects TRBV24-1 to TRBJ2-1; D gene unclear. The CDR3 runs 10 residues. With 5 bases removed from V and 7 bases from J, the gap between germline ends came to 2 bases. Looked up from germline, CDR1 is KGHDR and CDR2 is SFDVKD.

This rearrangement joins TRBV5-8 to TRBJ1-1; D is possibly TRBD1 (6 bases). V was clipped by 1 base and J by 4 bases, with 11 bases between them. Germline CDR1 and CDR2: SGHTS and YDEGEE. The CDR3 spans 14 residues. In nucleotides, the CDR3 is TGTGCCAGCAGCTTGACTCAGGGGTTCACTGAAGCTTTCTTT. It is translated as CASSLTQGFTEAFF.

The table lists this clone with a count of one. The chain has TRBV7-9 and TRBJ2-7; possible D gene TRBD2, 6 bases. V lost 5 bases and J 3 bases, leaving 20 bases between the germline ends. CDR3 length: 16 residues. Germline V CDR1 and CDR2: SEHNR, FQNEAQ (reference sequence). In DNA, the CDR3 is TGTGCCAGCAGCACGCTCTCGACTAGAGGGATCTACGAGCAGTACTTC. Its protein is CASSTLSTRGIYEQYF.

The V and J genes are TRBV30 and TRBJ1-2; tentative D call: TRBD1 (5 bases). V was cut by 3 bases and J by 1 base, with 18 bases left in between. The CDR3 sequence is 16 residues long. Per the germline V gene, CDR1 is GTSNPN and CDR2 is SVGIG (reference sequence). CDR3 sequence reads: CAWSLIRTLGNYGYTF. The CDR3 DNA is TGTGCCTGGAGCTTAATAAGGACATTGGGTAACTATGGCTACACCTTC.

Only one count was recorded for this clone. The rearrangement joins TRBV5-1 to TRBJ2-7, with a weak D call TRBD1 (5 bases). CDR1 and CDR2 (germline): SGHRS, YFSETQ. V was clipped by 3 bases and J by 2 bases, with 21 bases between them. This CDR3 has 17 amino acids. In DNA, the CDR3 is TGCGCCAGCAGCTGGGGTGATCAGGGAACCTCAGCCTACGAGCAGTACTTC. Protein product: CASSWGDQGTSAYEQYF.

The chain uses TRBV7-9 and TRBJ1-5; a possible D gene is TRBD1 (5 bases). This CDR3 is 15 amino acids long. The germline V and J ends were trimmed by 1 base and 3 bases, with 10 bases remaining between them. CDR1 is SEHNR and CDR2 is FQNEAQ in the germline V gene (reference sequence). CDR3 coding DNA: TGTGCCAGCAGCTTAGAGGGGTCCTTCAATCAGCCCCAGCATTTT. It codes for CASSLEGSFNQPQHF.